The entry below gives a single TCR beta chain sequence along with its context. The sample comes from a study of shared T cell receptors in the human thymus. The assay was immunoSEQ multiplex PCR, and TCRdb's table has in-frame clones only and misses some. The data hold 630,000 or so clones, with approximately 89% observed a single time. V lost 3 bases and J lost 2, with 12 bases in between. CDR1 and CDR2 from the germline V gene are SGHDT and YYEEEE. The CDR3 consists of 15 residues. The sample also formed part of further work on human thymus T cells. That report adds: Donor material was obtained from healthy Finnish infants undergoing corrective surgery for congenital heart defects. Resections removed during corrective heart surgery provided the thymus tissue used. Thymic as well as blood repertoires seemed to favor certain V and J genes unevenly. Related research found strongly overlapping thymic repertoires in unrelated individuals.

The V and J genes are TRBV5-6 and TRBJ1-5; D possibly corresponds to TRBD1 (6 bases). This TCR came from a boy younger than two with a congenital heart defect. Sequenced material: thymocytes. The CDR3, as DNA: TGTGCCAGCAGCTCCGCGGCAGGGGGCAATCAGCCCCAGCATTTT. This gives the protein CASSSAAGGNQPQHF.